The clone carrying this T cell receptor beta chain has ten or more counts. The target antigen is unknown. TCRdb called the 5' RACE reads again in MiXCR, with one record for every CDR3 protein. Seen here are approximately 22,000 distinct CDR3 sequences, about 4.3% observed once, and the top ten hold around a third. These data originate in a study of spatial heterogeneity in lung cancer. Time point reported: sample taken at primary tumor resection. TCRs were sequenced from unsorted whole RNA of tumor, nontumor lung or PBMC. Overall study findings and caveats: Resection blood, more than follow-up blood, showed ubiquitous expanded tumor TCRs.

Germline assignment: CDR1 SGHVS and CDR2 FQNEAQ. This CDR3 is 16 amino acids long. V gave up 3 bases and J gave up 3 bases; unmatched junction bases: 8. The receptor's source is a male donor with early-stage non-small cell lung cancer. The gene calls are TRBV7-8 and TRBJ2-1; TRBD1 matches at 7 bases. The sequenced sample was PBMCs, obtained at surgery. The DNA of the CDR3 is TGTGCCAGCAGCTTCTTGGACAGGACGGGCTACAATGAGCAGTTCTTC. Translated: CASSFLDRTGYNEQFF.